This T cell receptor beta chain was obtained from a study of cytomegalovirus exposure and HLA in healthy donors. The PCR employed 60 Vbeta primers together with 13 Jbeta primers. The method was immunoSEQ multiplex PCR; TCRdb's version includes in-frame clones alone and lacks a portion of them. The sample holds some 160,000 clones; less than 90% are singletons and the top ten take roughly 1.9%. Sequenced input: PBMCs. This receptor was identified in a woman in her late teens or twenties in good health and CMV-seronegative.

CDR3 region: CASSGGSGQYF. DNA of the CDR3: TGTGCCAGCAGCGGTGGTAGTGGCCAGTACTTC. The chain couples TRBV9 to TRBJ2-5; no firm D call. CDR3 length equals 11 residues. Trimming left V 3 bases short and J 10 bases short, with 10 bases between. Per germline, CDR1 SGDLS and CDR2 YYNGEE.